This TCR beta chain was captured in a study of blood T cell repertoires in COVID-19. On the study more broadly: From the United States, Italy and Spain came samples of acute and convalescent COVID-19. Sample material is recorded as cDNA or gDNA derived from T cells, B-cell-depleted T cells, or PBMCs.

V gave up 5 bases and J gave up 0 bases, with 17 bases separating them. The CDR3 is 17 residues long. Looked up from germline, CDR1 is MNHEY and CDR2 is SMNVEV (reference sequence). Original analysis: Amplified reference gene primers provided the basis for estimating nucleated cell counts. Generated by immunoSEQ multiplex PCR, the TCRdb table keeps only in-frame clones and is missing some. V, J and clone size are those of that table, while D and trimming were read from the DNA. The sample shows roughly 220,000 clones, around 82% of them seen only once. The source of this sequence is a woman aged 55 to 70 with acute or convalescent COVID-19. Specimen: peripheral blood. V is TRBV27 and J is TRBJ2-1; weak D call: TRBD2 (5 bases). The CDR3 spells CASSRSLATSSYNEQFF. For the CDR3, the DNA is TGTGCCAGCAGTCGAAGTTTAGCGACAAGCTCCTACAATGAGCAGTTCTTC.